This TCR beta chain was obtained from a study of blood T cell repertoires in COVID-19 (dated by TCRdb to between 2020 and 2021). About the study as a whole: Collaborator samples came from the United States, Italy and Spain and covered acute and convalescent phases of COVID-19. The prospective study material was composed of cDNA or gDNA derived from T cells, B-cell-depleted T cells, or PBMCs. Deeply sampled blood TCRbeta repertoires from subjects exposed to, actively infected with, or recovered from COVID-19 were included in the dataset. The repertoires were released in a freely available public database intended as a resource for research on the immune response to SARS-CoV-2. The samples were drawn from two sources: the first 160 participants of the ongoing ImmuneRACE study, and 1,254 subjects contributed by 6 global collaborators. Sample metadata almost always included a de-identified subject ID, COVID-19 status, age in years and sex. Where available, HLA class I and class II types were obtained from metadata supplied by the sample provider rather than from assay-based typing.

Enrolling through a virtual design, the prospective study's participants ranged in age from roughly 18 to 100 years and lived across 24 United States geographic areas. To assign participants to cohorts, the prospective study relied on clinical history that participants themselves reported in a screening survey and a study questionnaire. Recovered participants in ImmuneRACE Cohort 3 were defined by two consecutive negative NP/OP PCR tests, clearance by a healthcare professional, or resolution of symptoms. Each participant in the prospective study had whole blood, serum and a nasopharyngeal or oropharyngeal swab collected by mobile phlebotomists. Additional blood draws and questionnaires over an approximately two-month period could optionally be provided by prospective study participants. Before DNA extraction, blood samples from the prospective study were shipped at room temperature or frozen. Overall results and qualifications from the work: How much clinical and demographic metadata was included differed by source and by participant, and the metadata was provided uncurated.

The junction shows trimming of 6 bases on V and 7 bases on J, and the gene matches do not reach 7 bases of it. The germline V gene yields SGHTA for CDR1 and FQGNSA for CDR2. The CDR3 starts with the cysteine, ends with the phenylalanine, and has 15 residues. The retained sequence is limited to the CDR3, 45 bases, with the frame set at the first base. To note about this clone: Its recognized antigen is unknown. Within one base of it there is no much larger clone, and no base qualities were kept.

TCRbeta CDR3 regions were amplified from genomic DNA using the immunoSEQ Assay, a bias-controlled multiplex PCR. In the source study's methods: Within the assay, amplification of reference gene primers was used to estimate how many nucleated cells each sample contained. To quantify the absolute abundance of each unique TCRbeta CDR3 rearrangement, sequence reads were collapsed and filtered. For each sample, productive Simpson clonality was calculated as the square root of Simpson's diversity index across productive rearrangements. TCRdb stores this immuneACCESS table with in-frame sequences only. Part of the clones is absent; in the studies checked, under half of the shortfall reflects unresolved V genes, and no reason is known for the rest. The DNA gave D and trimming, while V, J and clone size come from that table. Within this sample are fewer than 250,000 clones, with about 84% of them counted one time only. The biggest ten clones account for about 1.7% of the sample.

The material sequenced was PBMCs or T cells enriched from blood (not recorded which). The receptor was isolated from a man in his sixties who had recovered from COVID-19. Recombination joined TRBV7-2 with TRBJ2-1; 12 bases in the junction line up with TRBD2. CDR3 region: CASRVAGTSGNEQFF. At the DNA level, the sequence is TGTGCCAGCAGGGTGGCCGGGACTAGCGGGAATGAGCAGTTCTTC.